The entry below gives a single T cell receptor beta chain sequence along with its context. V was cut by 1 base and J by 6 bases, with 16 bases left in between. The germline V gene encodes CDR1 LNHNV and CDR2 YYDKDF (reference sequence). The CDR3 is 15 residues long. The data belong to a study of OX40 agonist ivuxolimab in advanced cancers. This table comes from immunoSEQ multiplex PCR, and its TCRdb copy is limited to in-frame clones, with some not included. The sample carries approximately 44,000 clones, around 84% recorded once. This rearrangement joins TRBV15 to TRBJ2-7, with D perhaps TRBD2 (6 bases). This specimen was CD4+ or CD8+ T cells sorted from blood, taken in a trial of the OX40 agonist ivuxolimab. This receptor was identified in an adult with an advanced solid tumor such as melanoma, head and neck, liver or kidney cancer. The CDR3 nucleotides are TGTGCCACCAGCAGAGGGAGGGGCGGAGTGGGCGAGCAGTACTTC. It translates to CATSRGRGGVGEQYF.